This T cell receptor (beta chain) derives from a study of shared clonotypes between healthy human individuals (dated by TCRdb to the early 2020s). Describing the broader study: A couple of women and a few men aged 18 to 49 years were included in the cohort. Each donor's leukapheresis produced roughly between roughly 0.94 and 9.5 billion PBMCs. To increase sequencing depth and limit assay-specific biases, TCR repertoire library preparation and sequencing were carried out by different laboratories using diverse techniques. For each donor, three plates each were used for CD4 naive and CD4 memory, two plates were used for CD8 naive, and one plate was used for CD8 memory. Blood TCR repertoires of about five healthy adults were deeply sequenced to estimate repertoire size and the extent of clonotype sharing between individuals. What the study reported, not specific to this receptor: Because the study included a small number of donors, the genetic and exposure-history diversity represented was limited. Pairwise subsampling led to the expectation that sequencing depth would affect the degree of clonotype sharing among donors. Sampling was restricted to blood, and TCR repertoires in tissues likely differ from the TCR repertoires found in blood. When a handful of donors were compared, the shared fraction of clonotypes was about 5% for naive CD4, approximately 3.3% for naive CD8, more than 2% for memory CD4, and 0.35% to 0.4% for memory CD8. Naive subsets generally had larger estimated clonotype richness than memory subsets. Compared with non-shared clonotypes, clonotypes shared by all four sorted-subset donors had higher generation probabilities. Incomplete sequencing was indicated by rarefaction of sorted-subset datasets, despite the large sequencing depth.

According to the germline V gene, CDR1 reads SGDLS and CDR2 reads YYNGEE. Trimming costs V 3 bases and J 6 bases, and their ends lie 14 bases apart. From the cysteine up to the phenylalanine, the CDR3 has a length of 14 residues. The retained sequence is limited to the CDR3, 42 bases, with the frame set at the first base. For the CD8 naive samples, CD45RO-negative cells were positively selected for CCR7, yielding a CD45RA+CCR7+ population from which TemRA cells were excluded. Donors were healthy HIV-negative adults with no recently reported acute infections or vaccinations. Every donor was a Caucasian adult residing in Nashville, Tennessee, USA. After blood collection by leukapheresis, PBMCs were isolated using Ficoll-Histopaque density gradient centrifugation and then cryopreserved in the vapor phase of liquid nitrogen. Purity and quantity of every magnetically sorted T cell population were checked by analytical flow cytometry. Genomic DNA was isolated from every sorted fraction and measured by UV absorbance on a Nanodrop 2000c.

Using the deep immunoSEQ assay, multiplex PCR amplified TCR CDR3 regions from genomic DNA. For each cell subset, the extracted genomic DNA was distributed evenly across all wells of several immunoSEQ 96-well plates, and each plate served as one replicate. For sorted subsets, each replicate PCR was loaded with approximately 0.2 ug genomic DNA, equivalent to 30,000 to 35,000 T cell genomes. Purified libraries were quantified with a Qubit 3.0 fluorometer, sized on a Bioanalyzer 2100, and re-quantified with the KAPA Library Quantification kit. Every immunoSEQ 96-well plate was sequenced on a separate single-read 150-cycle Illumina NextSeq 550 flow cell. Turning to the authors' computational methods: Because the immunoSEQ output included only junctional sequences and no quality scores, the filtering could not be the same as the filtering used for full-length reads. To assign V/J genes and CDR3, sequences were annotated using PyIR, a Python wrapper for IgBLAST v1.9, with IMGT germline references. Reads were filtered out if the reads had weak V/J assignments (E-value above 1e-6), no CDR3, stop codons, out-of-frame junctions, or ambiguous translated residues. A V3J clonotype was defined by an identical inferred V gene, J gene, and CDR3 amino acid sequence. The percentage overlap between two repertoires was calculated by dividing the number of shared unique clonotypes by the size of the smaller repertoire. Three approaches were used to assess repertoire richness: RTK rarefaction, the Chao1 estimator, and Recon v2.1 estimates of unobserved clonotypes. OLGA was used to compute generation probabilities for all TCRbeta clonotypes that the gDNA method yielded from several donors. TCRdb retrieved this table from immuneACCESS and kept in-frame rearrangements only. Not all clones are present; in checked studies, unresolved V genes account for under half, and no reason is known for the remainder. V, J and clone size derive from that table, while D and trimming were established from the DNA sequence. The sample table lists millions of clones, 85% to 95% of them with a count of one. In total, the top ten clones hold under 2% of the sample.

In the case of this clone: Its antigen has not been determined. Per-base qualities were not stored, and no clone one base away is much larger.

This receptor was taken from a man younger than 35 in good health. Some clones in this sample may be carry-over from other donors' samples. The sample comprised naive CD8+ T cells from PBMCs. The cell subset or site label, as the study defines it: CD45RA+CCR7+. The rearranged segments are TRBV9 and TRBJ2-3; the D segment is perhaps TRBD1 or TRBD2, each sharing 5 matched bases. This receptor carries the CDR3 CASSDPRGRDTQYF. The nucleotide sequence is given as TGTGCCAGCAGCGACCCACGGGGACGTGATACGCAGTATTTT.